This T cell receptor beta chain emerged from a study of cytotoxic CD8 clonotypes in ibrutinib-treated CLL. Germline V gene lookup returns CDR1 SGHRS and CDR2 YFSETQ. The CDR3 runs to 16 residues. Trimming took 0 bases from V and 7 from J; bases not matched to a gene: 11. Only in-frame clones appear in the TCRdb table, and some are missing; sequencing was by immunoSEQ multiplex PCR. Among roughly 97,000 clones listed, about 72% were seen once. The sequencing used PBMCs, collected after 12 months of ibrutinib treatment. This chain uses TRBV5-1 with TRBJ1-1, with TRBD1 matching over 8 bases. This receptor was taken from a human donor with chronic lymphocytic leukemia. CDR3 sequence: CASSLAGQGAEIEAFF. In nucleotides, the CDR3 is TGCGCCAGCAGCTTGGCCGGGCAGGGGGCTGAAATTGAAGCTTTCTTT.